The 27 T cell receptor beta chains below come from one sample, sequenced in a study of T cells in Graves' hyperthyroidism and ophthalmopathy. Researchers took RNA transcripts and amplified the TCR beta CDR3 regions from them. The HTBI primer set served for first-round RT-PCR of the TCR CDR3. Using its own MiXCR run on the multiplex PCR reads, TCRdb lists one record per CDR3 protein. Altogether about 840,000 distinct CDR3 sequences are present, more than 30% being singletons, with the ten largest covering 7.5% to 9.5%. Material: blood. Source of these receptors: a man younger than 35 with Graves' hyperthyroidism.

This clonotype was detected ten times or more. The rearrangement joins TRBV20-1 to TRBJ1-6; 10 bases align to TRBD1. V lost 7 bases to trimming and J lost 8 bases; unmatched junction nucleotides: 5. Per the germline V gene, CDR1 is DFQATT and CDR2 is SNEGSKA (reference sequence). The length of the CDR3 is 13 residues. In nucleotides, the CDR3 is TGCAGTGTACTGGACAGGGGGGATTCACCCCTCCACTTT. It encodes CSVLDRGDSPLHF.

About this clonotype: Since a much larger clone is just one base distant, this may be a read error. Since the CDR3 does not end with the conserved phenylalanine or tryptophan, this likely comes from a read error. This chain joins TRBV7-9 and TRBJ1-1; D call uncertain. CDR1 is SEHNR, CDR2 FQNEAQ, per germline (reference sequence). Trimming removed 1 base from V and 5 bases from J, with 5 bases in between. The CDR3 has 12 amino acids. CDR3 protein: CASSLDTTEAFL. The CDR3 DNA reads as TGTGCCAGCAGCTTAGATACAACTGAAGCTTTCCTT.

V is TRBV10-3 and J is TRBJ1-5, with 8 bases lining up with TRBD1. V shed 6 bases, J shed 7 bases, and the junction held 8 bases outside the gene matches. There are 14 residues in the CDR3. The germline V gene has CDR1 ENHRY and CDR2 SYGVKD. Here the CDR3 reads CAISNTDRVQPQHF. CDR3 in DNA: TGTGCCATCAGCAACACGGACAGGGTACAGCCCCAGCATTTT.

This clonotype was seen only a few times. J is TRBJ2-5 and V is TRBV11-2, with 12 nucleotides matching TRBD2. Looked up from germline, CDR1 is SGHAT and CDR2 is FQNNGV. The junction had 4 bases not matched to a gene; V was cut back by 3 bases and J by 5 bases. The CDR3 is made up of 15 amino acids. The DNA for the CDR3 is TGTGCCAGCAGCTTGGCTAGCGGGGGGGAGGAGACCCAGTACTTC. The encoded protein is CASSLASGGEETQYF.

The CDR3 DNA is TGTGCCAGCAGCTTAGCGGAGGGAGGCGCTTTCTTT. Residues: CASSLAEGGAFF. The chain employs TRBV7-2 and TRBJ1-1; D unclear. The V gene's germline CDR1 is SGHTA and CDR2 FQGNSA. The CDR3 has 12 amino acids. Trimming removed 0 bases from V and 11 bases from J, with 10 bases in between.

The CDR3, as DNA: TGTGCCACCAGCAGTGCCCTGGCAGGGGACTATGGCTACACCTTC. This sequence encodes CATSSALAGDYGYTF. J is TRBJ1-2 and V is TRBV15; maybe TRBD1 (6 bases). In germline, CDR1 is LNHNV, CDR2 YYDKDF (reference sequence). V was clipped by 3 bases and J by 3 bases, with 14 bases between them. This CDR3 comprises 15 residues.

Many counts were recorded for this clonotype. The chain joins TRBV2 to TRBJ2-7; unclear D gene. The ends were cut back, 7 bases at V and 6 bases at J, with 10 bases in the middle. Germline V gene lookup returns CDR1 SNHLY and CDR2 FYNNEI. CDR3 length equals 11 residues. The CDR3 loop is CASNRQSEQYF. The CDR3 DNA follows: TGTGCCAGCAATCGGCAGTCCGAGCAGTACTTC.

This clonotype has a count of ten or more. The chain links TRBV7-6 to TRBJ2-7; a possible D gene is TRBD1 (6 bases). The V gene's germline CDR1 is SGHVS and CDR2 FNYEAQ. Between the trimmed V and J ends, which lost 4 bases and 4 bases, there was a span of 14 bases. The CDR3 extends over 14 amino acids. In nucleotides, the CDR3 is TGTGCCAGCAGCTCAGAGACAGGCCCGTACGAGCAGTACTTC. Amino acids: CASSSETGPYEQYF.

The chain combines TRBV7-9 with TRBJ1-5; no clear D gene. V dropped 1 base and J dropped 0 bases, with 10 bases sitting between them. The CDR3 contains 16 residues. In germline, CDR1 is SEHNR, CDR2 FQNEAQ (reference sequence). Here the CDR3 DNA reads TGTGCCAGCAGCTTAGGGAAGGCGGATAGCAATCAGCCCCAGCATTTT. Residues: CASSLGKADSNQPQHF.

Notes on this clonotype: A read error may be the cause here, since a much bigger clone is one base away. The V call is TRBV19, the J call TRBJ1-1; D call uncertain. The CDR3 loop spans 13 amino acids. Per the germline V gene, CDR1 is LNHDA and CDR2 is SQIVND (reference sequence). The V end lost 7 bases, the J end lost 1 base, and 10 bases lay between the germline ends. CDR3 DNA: TGTGCCAGTACCGAGATAGGGAACACTGAAGCTTTCTTT. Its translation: CASTEIGNTEAFF. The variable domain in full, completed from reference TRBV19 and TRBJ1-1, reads DGGITQSPKYLFRKEGQNVTLSCEQNLNHDAMYWYRQDPGQGLRLIYYSQIVNDFQKGDIAEGYSVSREKKESFPLTVTSAQKNPTAFYLCASTEIGNTEAFFGQGTRLTVV.

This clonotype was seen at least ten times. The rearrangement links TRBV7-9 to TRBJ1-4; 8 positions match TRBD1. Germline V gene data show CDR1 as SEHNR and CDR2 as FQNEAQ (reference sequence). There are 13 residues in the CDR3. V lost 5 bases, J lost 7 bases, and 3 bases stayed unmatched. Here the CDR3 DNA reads TGTGCCAGCAGCATCGGACAGGGTGAAAAACTGTTTTTT. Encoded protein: CASSIGQGEKLFF.

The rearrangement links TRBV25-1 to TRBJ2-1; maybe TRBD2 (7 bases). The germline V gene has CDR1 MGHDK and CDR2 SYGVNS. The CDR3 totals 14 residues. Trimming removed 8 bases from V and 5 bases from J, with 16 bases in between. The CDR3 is CASVGGGGHNEQFF. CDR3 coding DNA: TGTGCCAGCGTGGGGGGCGGGGGCCACAATGAGCAGTTCTTC.

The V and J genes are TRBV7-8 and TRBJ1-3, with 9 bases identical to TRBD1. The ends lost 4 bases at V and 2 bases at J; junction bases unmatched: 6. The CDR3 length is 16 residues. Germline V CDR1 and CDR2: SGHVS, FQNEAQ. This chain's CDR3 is CASSYEQGAAGNTIYF. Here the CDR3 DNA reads TGTGCCAGCAGCTATGAACAGGGGGCCGCTGGAAACACCATATATTTT.

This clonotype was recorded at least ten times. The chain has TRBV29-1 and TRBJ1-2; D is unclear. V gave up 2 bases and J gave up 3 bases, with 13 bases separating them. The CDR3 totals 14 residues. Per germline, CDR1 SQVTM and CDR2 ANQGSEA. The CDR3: CSVENRATHYGYTF. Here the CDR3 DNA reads TGCAGCGTTGAAAATAGGGCCACGCACTATGGCTACACCTTC. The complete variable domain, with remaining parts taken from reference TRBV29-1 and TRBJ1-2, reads SAVISQKPSRDICQRGTSLTIQCQVDSQVTMMFWYRQQPGQSLTLIATANQGSEATYESGFVIDKFPISRPNLTFSTLTVSNMSPEDSSIYLCSVENRATHYGYTFGSGTRLTVV.

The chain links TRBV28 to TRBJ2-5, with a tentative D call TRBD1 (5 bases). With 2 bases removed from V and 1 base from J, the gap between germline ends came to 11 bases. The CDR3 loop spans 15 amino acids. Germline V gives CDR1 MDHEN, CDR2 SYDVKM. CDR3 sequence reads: CASSLVAGPQETQYF. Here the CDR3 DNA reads TGTGCCAGCAGTTTAGTGGCAGGGCCCCAAGAGACCCAGTACTTC.

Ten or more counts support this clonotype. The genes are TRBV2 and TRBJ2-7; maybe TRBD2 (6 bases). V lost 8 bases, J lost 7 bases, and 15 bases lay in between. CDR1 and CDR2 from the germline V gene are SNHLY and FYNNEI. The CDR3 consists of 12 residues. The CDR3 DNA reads TGTGCCAGCCTTAAGGCCGCGGGGGAGCAGTACTTC. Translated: CASLKAAGEQYF.

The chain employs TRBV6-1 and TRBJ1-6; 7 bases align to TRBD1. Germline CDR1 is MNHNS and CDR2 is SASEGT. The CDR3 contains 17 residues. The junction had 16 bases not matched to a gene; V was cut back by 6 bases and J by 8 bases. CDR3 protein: CASSRGPDRAEDSPLHF. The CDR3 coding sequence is TGTGCCAGCAGCCGCGGTCCCGACAGGGCGGAGGATTCACCCCTCCACTTT.

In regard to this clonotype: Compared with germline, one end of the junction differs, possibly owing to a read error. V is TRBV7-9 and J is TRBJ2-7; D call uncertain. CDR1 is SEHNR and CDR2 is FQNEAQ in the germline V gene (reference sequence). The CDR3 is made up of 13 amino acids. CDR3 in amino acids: CASSHSSAYEQCF. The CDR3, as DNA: TGTGCCAGCAGCCACTCATCGGCCTACGAGCAGTGCTTC.

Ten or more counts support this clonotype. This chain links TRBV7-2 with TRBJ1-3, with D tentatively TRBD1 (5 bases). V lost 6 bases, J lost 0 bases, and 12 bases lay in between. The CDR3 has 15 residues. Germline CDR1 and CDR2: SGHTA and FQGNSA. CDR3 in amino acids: CASSWDSGSGNTIYF. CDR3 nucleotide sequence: TGTGCCAGCAGTTGGGACTCCGGCTCTGGAAACACCATATATTTT.

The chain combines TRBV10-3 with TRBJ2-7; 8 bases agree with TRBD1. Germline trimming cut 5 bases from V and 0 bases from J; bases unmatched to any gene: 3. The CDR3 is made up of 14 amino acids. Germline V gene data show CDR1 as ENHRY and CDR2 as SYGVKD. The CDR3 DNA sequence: TGTGCCATCAGTCCAACAGGGGGCTCCTACGAGCAGTACTTC. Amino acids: CAISPTGGSYEQYF.

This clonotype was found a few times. The CDR3 DNA reads TGTGCCAGCAGTTTCGTCCTTAGCGGGAGCTCCTACGAGCAGTACTTC. Translated, it gives CASSFVLSGSSYEQYF. The chain carries TRBV12-3 or TRBV12-4 and TRBJ2-7; TRBD2 matches at 9 bases. The ends lost 3 bases at V and 0 bases at J; junction bases unmatched: 6. The CDR3 sequence is 16 residues long.

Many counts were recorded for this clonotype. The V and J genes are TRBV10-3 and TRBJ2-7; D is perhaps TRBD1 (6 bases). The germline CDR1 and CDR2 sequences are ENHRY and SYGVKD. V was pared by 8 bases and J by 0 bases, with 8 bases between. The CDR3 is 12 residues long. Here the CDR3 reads CAIGTLSYEQYF. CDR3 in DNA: TGTGCCATCGGGACACTCTCCTACGAGCAGTACTTC.

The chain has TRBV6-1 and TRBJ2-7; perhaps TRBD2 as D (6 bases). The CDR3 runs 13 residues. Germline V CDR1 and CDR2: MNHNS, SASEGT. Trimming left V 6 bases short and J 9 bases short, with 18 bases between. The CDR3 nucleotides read TGTGCCAGCAGCCTCGACACCCCGCGGGGGCAGTACTTC. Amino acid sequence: CASSLDTPRGQYF.

CDR3 sequence (DNA): TGCGCCAGCAGCTTCGGTGACTCGAGGTACGAGCAGTACTTC. It yields the protein CASSFGDSRYEQYF. V is TRBV5-1 and J is TRBJ2-7, with no clear D. The CDR3 totals 14 residues. V lost 2 bases, J lost 4 bases, and 13 bases lay in between. Germline values: CDR1 SGHRS, CDR2 YFSETQ. Full variable domain (outside the CDR3, taken from reference TRBV5-1 and TRBJ2-7): KAGVTQTPRYLIKTRGQQVTLSCSPISGHRSVSWYQQTPGQGLQFLFEYFSETQRNKGNFPGRFSGRQFSNSRSEMNVSTLELGDSALYLCASSFGDSRYEQYFGPGTRLTVT.

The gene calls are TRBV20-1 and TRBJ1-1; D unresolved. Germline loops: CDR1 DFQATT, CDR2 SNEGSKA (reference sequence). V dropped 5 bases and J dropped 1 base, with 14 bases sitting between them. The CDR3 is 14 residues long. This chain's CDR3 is CSALTGGSNTEAFF. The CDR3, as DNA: TGCAGTGCTCTCACCGGAGGGTCGAACACTGAAGCTTTCTTT.

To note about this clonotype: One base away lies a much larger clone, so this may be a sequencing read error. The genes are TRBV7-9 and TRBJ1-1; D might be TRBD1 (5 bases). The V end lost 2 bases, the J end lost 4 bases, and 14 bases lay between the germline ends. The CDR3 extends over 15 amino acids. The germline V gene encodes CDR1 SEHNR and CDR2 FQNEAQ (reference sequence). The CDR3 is CASSLSATESTEAFF. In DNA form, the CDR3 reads TGTGCCAGCAGCTTAAGCGCGACAGAGAGCACTGAAGCTTTCTTT.

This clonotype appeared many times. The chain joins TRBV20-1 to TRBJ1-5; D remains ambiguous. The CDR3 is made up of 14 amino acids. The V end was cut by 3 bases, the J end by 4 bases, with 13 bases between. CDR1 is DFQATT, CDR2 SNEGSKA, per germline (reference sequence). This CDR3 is CSASRGEINQPQHF. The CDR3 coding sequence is TGCAGTGCTAGTCGGGGAGAGATAAATCAGCCCCAGCATTTT.